The subject of this entry is one T cell receptor beta chain. Sequencing was performed with immunoSEQ multiplex PCR; in TCRdb, only in-frame clones are kept and a portion is missing. The profile shows under 850,000 clones, approximately 92% of them singletons. The sample belongs to a study of shared clonotypes between healthy human individuals. The overall study: Per donor, CD8 memory used one plate, CD8 naive used two, CD4 memory used three and CD4 naive used three.

Terminally differentiated effector memory CD45RA+ cells were left out of the naive CD8 fraction, which was CD45RO-negative and positively selected for CCR7. The source material was naive CD8+ T cells sorted from blood. The origin of this receptor is a man younger than 45 in good health.

CDR3 amino acids: CASRVTGERVSNQPQHF. CDR3 in DNA: TGTGCCAGCAGAGTTACAGGTGAGAGGGTTAGCAATCAGCCCCAGCATTTT. The chain has TRBV27 and TRBJ1-5; D may be TRBD1 (5 bases). The ends were cut back, 6 bases at V and 0 bases at J, with 18 bases in the middle. The CDR3 covers 17 residues. Looked up from germline, CDR1 is MNHEY and CDR2 is SMNVEV (reference sequence).